Listed below are T cell receptor beta chains from one sample, sequenced in a study of blood T cell repertoires in COVID-19. Profiling relied on immunoSEQ multiplex PCR, and the TCRdb table lists in-frame clones only, not all of them. The repertoire holds tens of thousands of clones, with approximately 78% as singletons. Input material: peripheral blood. The receptors come from an elderly woman with acute or convalescent COVID-19. CDR3s include the opening cysteine and the closing phenylalanine or tryptophan. The order of the fields is CDR3 protein, CDR3 DNA, J gene, V gene, D gene, clone size, CDR3 length. A D gene is named only where the DNA matches it firmly. The listing skips clone size in some rows; elsewhere it reads once, few, many or a size class.

CDR3 protein: CASTPWTSGRVDTQYF
CDR3 DNA: TGTGCCAGCACTCCCTGGACTAGCGGGAGAGTAGATACGCAGTATTTT
J gene: TRBJ2-3
V gene: TRBV2
D gene: TRBD2
clone size: -
CDR3 length: 16

CDR3 protein: CASSRPGLHTGELFF
CDR3 DNA: TGCGCCAGCAGCCGCCCGGGACTCCACACCGGGGAGCTGTTTTTT
J gene: TRBJ2-2
V gene: TRBV5-1
D gene: -
clone size: -
CDR3 length: 15

CDR3 protein: CASSQGQGSEPQHF
CDR3 DNA: TGCGCCAGCAGCCAAGGACAGGGGTCCGAGCCCCAGCATTTT
J gene: TRBJ1-5
V gene: TRBV4-1
D gene: TRBD1
clone size: -
CDR3 length: 14

CDR3 protein: CASSLAGGSYNSPLHF
CDR3 DNA: TGTGCCAGCAGCCTCGCTGGAGGCTCCTATAATTCACCCCTCCACTTT
J gene: TRBJ1-6
V gene: TRBV5-4
D gene: -
clone size: -
CDR3 length: 16

CDR3 protein: CASSMGGARGEKLFF
CDR3 DNA: TGTGCCAGTAGTATGGGAGGGGCAAGGGGTGAAAAACTGTTTTTT
J gene: TRBJ1-4
V gene: TRBV19
D gene: -
clone size: -
CDR3 length: 15

CDR3 protein: CASSYFGTGTYGYTF
CDR3 DNA: TGTGCCAGCAGTTACTTTGGGACAGGGACCTATGGCTACACCTTC
J gene: TRBJ1-2
V gene: TRBV6-5
D gene: TRBD1
clone size: once
CDR3 length: 15

CDR3 protein: CASSTEGRETQYF
CDR3 DNA: TGCGCCAGCAGCACGGAGGGCCGGGAGACCCAGTACTTC
J gene: TRBJ2-5
V gene: TRBV5-1
D gene: -
clone size: -
CDR3 length: 13

CDR3 protein: CAGVAGGTTDTQYF
CDR3 DNA: TGTGCTGGGGTGGCGGGAGGAACCACAGATACGCAGTATTTT
J gene: TRBJ2-3
V gene: TRBV12-5
D gene: TRBD2
clone size: -
CDR3 length: 14

CDR3 protein: CASTGRGVGTEAFF
CDR3 DNA: TGTGCCAGCACTGGGCGGGGTGTCGGCACTGAAGCTTTCTTT
J gene: TRBJ1-1
V gene: TRBV5-4
D gene: -
clone size: -
CDR3 length: 14

CDR3 protein: CASSLASSTRDNEQFF
CDR3 DNA: TGCGCCAGCAGCTTGGCCTCTAGCACCCGGGACAATGAGCAGTTCTTC
J gene: TRBJ2-1
V gene: TRBV5-1
D gene: -
clone size: -
CDR3 length: 16

CDR3 protein: CASSQGGGGQSYEQYF
CDR3 DNA: TGTGCCAGCAGCCAAGGCGGTGGCGGACAGTCCTACGAGCAGTACTTC
J gene: TRBJ2-7
V gene: TRBV3-1/TRBV3-2
D gene: -
clone size: many
CDR3 length: 16

CDR3 protein: CASSPGQGITDTQYF
CDR3 DNA: TGTGCCAGCAGCCCCGGACAGGGGATCACAGATACGCAGTATTTT
J gene: TRBJ2-3
V gene: TRBV5-4
D gene: TRBD1
clone size: -
CDR3 length: 15

CDR3 protein: CASRPELGQGTYEQYF
CDR3 DNA: TGTGCCAGCAGACCCGAATTGGGACAGGGGACCTACGAGCAGTACTTC
J gene: TRBJ2-7
V gene: TRBV6-6
D gene: TRBD1
clone size: -
CDR3 length: 16

CDR3 protein: CASSWAGGDGYTF
CDR3 DNA: TGCGCCAGCAGCTGGGCAGGGGGCGATGGCTACACCTTC
J gene: TRBJ1-2
V gene: TRBV5-1
D gene: TRBD1
clone size: -
CDR3 length: 13

CDR3 protein: CASSQDPQGSGNTIYF
CDR3 DNA: TGTGCCAGCAGCCAAGACCCCCAGGGCTCTGGAAACACCATATATTTT
J gene: TRBJ1-3
V gene: TRBV3-1/TRBV3-2
D gene: -
clone size: -
CDR3 length: 16

CDR3 protein: CASSSGDRAQYF
CDR3 DNA: TGTGCCAGCAGCTCAGGGGACCGAGCGCAGTATTTT
J gene: TRBJ2-3
V gene: TRBV7-6
D gene: -
clone size: -
CDR3 length: 12

CDR3 protein: CASSLDSREQFF
CDR3 DNA: TGTGCCAGCAGCTTGGACTCCAGGGAGCAGTTCTTC
J gene: TRBJ2-1
V gene: TRBV5-4
D gene: -
clone size: -
CDR3 length: 12

CDR3 protein: CASSLDQGLGPSNYGYTF
CDR3 DNA: TGTGCCAGCAGCTTAGACCAGGGACTGGGGCCCTCCAACTATGGCTACACCTTC
J gene: TRBJ1-2
V gene: TRBV11-2
D gene: -
clone size: -
CDR3 length: 18

CDR3 protein: CASSSNPQRTWENSPLHF
CDR3 DNA: TGTGCCAGCAGCTCCAATCCCCAGAGGACTTGGGAAAATTCACCCCTCCACTTT
J gene: TRBJ1-6
V gene: TRBV7-8
D gene: -
clone size: -
CDR3 length: 18

CDR3 protein: CASSLGGRNEKLFF
CDR3 DNA: TGCGCCAGCAGCTTAGGGGGTCGTAATGAAAAACTGTTTTTT
J gene: TRBJ1-4
V gene: TRBV5-1
D gene: -
clone size: -
CDR3 length: 14

CDR3 protein: CASSFSGEETQYF
CDR3 DNA: TGTGCCAGCAGCTTCTCCGGGGAAGAGACCCAGTACTTC
J gene: TRBJ2-5
V gene: TRBV7-2
D gene: -
clone size: -
CDR3 length: 13

CDR3 protein: CASSSHPGLPNTGELFF
CDR3 DNA: TGTGCCAGCAGCTCACATCCGGGACTACCGAACACCGGGGAGCTGTTTTTT
J gene: TRBJ2-2
V gene: TRBV7-9
D gene: TRBD2
clone size: -
CDR3 length: 17

CDR3 protein: CASSWGERMNTEAFF
CDR3 DNA: TGTGCCAGCAGTTGGGGGGAGCGTATGAACACTGAAGCTTTCTTT
J gene: TRBJ1-1
V gene: TRBV6-6
D gene: -
clone size: -
CDR3 length: 15

CDR3 protein: CASSESPGGPYEQYF
CDR3 DNA: TGCGCCAGCAGTGAGTCGCCGGGGGGGCCCTACGAGCAGTACTTC
J gene: TRBJ2-7
V gene: TRBV10-2
D gene: TRBD2
clone size: few
CDR3 length: 15

CDR3 protein: CASSFSGSGGYTF
CDR3 DNA: TGTGCCAGCAGCTTTTCGGGGAGCGGAGGCTACACCTTC
J gene: TRBJ1-2
V gene: TRBV6-5
D gene: -
clone size: -
CDR3 length: 13

CDR3 protein: CASSAAATTGETQYF
CDR3 DNA: TGCGCCAGCAGTGCGGCGGCAACCACGGGGGAGACCCAGTACTTC
J gene: TRBJ2-5
V gene: TRBV10-2
D gene: -
clone size: -
CDR3 length: 15

CDR3 protein: CASSYWGDNAYEQYF
CDR3 DNA: TGTGCCAGCAGTTACTGGGGAGACAACGCTTACGAGCAGTACTTC
J gene: TRBJ2-7
V gene: TRBV6-5
D gene: -
clone size: -
CDR3 length: 15

CDR3 protein: CAISDRASSTGELFF
CDR3 DNA: TGTGCCATCTCGGACAGGGCGTCGTCCACCGGGGAGCTGTTTTTT
J gene: TRBJ2-2
V gene: TRBV19
D gene: TRBD1
clone size: -
CDR3 length: 15

CDR3 protein: CASRWGEGSYNEQFF
CDR3 DNA: TGTGCCAGCAGGTGGGGGGAGGGCTCCTACAATGAGCAGTTCTTC
J gene: TRBJ2-1
V gene: TRBV6-5
D gene: TRBD2
clone size: -
CDR3 length: 15

CDR3 protein: CASSLEGVNTGELFF
CDR3 DNA: TGCGCCAGCAGCTTGGAGGGGGTGAACACCGGGGAGCTGTTTTTT
J gene: TRBJ2-2
V gene: TRBV5-1
D gene: -
clone size: -
CDR3 length: 15

CDR3 protein: CASSLSAGGPDTQYF
CDR3 DNA: TGTGCCAGCAGTCTATCGGCGGGAGGCCCCGATACGCAGTATTTT
J gene: TRBJ2-3
V gene: TRBV14
D gene: TRBD2
clone size: few
CDR3 length: 15

CDR3 protein: CASSLGASLMDEQYF
CDR3 DNA: TGCGCCAGCAGCTTAGGAGCATCCCTCATGGACGAGCAGTACTTC
J gene: TRBJ2-7
V gene: TRBV5-1
D gene: -
clone size: -
CDR3 length: 15

CDR3 protein: CASSPTGALNTEAFF
CDR3 DNA: TGTGCCAGCAGCCCGACAGGGGCCTTGAACACTGAAGCTTTCTTT
J gene: TRBJ1-1
V gene: TRBV14
D gene: TRBD1
clone size: -
CDR3 length: 15

CDR3 protein: CASSYESGGAFLLNEQFF
CDR3 DNA: TGTGCCAGCAGTTACGAGTCTGGCGGGGCCTTCCTCCTCAATGAGCAGTTCTTC
J gene: TRBJ2-1
V gene: TRBV6-2/TRBV6-3
D gene: -
clone size: once
CDR3 length: 18

CDR3 protein: CASSKSVEVREAFF
CDR3 DNA: TGTGCCAGCAGCAAGAGTGTCGAGGTTAGGGAAGCTTTCTTT
J gene: TRBJ1-1
V gene: TRBV3-1/TRBV3-2
D gene: -
clone size: -
CDR3 length: 14

CDR3 protein: CASSKGSRDISYEQYF
CDR3 DNA: TGTGCCAGCAGCAAGGGGAGCCGGGACATCTCCTACGAGCAGTACTTC
J gene: TRBJ2-7
V gene: TRBV5-4
D gene: -
clone size: -
CDR3 length: 16

CDR3 protein: CASSFRAEGRGYTF
CDR3 DNA: TGTGCCAGCAGTTTCAGGGCGGAGGGGCGAGGCTACACCTTC
J gene: TRBJ1-2
V gene: TRBV27
D gene: -
clone size: -
CDR3 length: 14

CDR3 protein: CASGTGDYNEQFF
CDR3 DNA: TGCGCCAGCGGGACAGGAGATTACAATGAGCAGTTCTTC
J gene: TRBJ2-1
V gene: TRBV4-1
D gene: TRBD1
clone size: -
CDR3 length: 13

CDR3 protein: CASSLGGRGLRDEPQHF
CDR3 DNA: TGCGCCAGCAGCTTGGGCGGCAGGGGGCTTAGAGACGAGCCCCAGCATTTT
J gene: TRBJ1-5
V gene: TRBV5-1
D gene: TRBD1
clone size: once
CDR3 length: 17

CDR3 protein: CASSLAGDRGTGELFF
CDR3 DNA: TGTGCCAGCAGCTTGGCCGGCGACAGGGGCACCGGGGAGCTGTTTTTT
J gene: TRBJ2-2
V gene: TRBV5-4
D gene: TRBD1
clone size: -
CDR3 length: 16

CDR3 protein: CASSIKPSGGYTDTQYF
CDR3 DNA: TGTGCCAGTAGTATAAAGCCTAGCGGGGGGTATACAGATACGCAGTATTTT
J gene: TRBJ2-3
V gene: TRBV19
D gene: TRBD2
clone size: -
CDR3 length: 17

CDR3 protein: CAISPLGQGSFSSGANVLTF
CDR3 DNA: TGTGCCATCAGCCCATTAGGACAGGGGTCATTCTCCTCTGGGGCCAACGTCCTGACTTTC
J gene: TRBJ2-6
V gene: TRBV10-3
D gene: TRBD1
clone size: -
CDR3 length: 20

CDR3 protein: CASSQDYGTGQFF
CDR3 DNA: TGCGCCAGCAGCCAAGATTACGGGACTGGGCAGTTCTTC
J gene: TRBJ2-1
V gene: TRBV4-1
D gene: -
clone size: -
CDR3 length: 13

CDR3 protein: CASSPGTGAAEAFF
CDR3 DNA: TGTGCCAGCAGCCCCGGGACAGGGGCGGCTGAAGCTTTCTTT
J gene: TRBJ1-1
V gene: TRBV7-3
D gene: TRBD1
clone size: -
CDR3 length: 14

CDR3 protein: CASSPPRRQGLTGELFF
CDR3 DNA: TGTGCCAGCTCACCACCGAGGAGACAGGGGCTCACCGGGGAGCTGTTTTTT
J gene: TRBJ2-2
V gene: TRBV18
D gene: TRBD1
clone size: -
CDR3 length: 17

CDR3 protein: CASRTGTTMDEQFF
CDR3 DNA: TGTGCCAGCAGAACCGGGACTACAATGGATGAGCAGTTCTTC
J gene: TRBJ2-1
V gene: TRBV2
D gene: TRBD2
clone size: -
CDR3 length: 14

CDR3 protein: CASSTTTRSADTQYF
CDR3 DNA: TGTGCCAGCAGCACAACTACTAGATCGGCAGATACGCAGTATTTT
J gene: TRBJ2-3
V gene: TRBV5-4
D gene: -
clone size: -
CDR3 length: 15